A selection of T cell receptor beta chains follows, all from one sample in a study of CD8+ T cells in alopecia areata. This table comes from immunoSEQ multiplex PCR, and its TCRdb copy is limited to in-frame clones, with some not included. The sample contains about 210,000 clones, approximately 72% of which appear only once. This sample comprised CD4+ T cells sorted from blood, obtained between weeks 43 and 45, from a patient treated with tofacitinib. The receptors stem from a human donor with alopecia areata. Both conserved end residues are part of each CDR3. The order of the fields is V gene, D gene, J gene, clone size, CDR3 protein, CDR3 DNA. D genes are given only for firm matches. Size is stated for part of the rows, as once, few or many counts, or as a class when the clone is expanded.

V gene: TRBV6-6; D gene: -; J gene: TRBJ1-2; clone size: few; CDR3 protein: CASSPGKDYGYTF; CDR3 DNA: TGTGCCAGCAGCCCCGGGAAGGACTATGGCTACACCTTC
V gene: TRBV29-1; D gene: -; J gene: TRBJ2-7; clone size: -; CDR3 protein: CSVEGGTVSSYEQYF; CDR3 DNA: TGCAGCGTTGAAGGGGGAACGGTGAGCTCCTACGAGCAGTACTTC
V gene: TRBV4-3; D gene: -; J gene: TRBJ1-2; clone size: -; CDR3 protein: CASSQDRTSSYGYTF; CDR3 DNA: TGCGCCAGCAGCCAAGACCGGACATCCTCCTATGGCTACACCTTC
V gene: TRBV29-1; D gene: TRBD1; J gene: TRBJ2-7; clone size: -; CDR3 protein: CSVELTGPSYPYEQYF; CDR3 DNA: TGCAGCGTTGAATTGACAGGGCCATCATATCCCTACGAGCAGTACTTC
V gene: TRBV6-5; D gene: TRBD1; J gene: TRBJ2-7; clone size: -; CDR3 protein: CASMIGTGAHEQYF; CDR3 DNA: TGTGCCAGCATGATCGGGACAGGGGCTCACGAGCAGTACTTC
V gene: TRBV5-1; D gene: -; J gene: TRBJ1-1; clone size: -; CDR3 protein: CASSLEQGNTEAFF; CDR3 DNA: TGCGCCAGCAGCTTGGAACAGGGGAACACTGAAGCTTTCTTT
V gene: TRBV10-3; D gene: -; J gene: TRBJ2-7; clone size: -; CDR3 protein: CAISDAGYEQYF; CDR3 DNA: TGTGCCATCAGTGATGCAGGCTACGAGCAGTACTTC
V gene: TRBV11-3; D gene: -; J gene: TRBJ1-5; clone size: -; CDR3 protein: CASSLDWGPNQPQHF; CDR3 DNA: TGTGCCAGCAGCTTAGATTGGGGGCCCAATCAGCCCCAGCATTTT
V gene: TRBV9; D gene: -; J gene: TRBJ2-4; clone size: once; CDR3 protein: CASSVGGGAKNIQYF; CDR3 DNA: TGTGCCAGCAGCGTAGGAGGAGGGGCCAAAAACATTCAGTACTTC
V gene: TRBV30; D gene: -; J gene: TRBJ1-1; clone size: -; CDR3 protein: CASLQGNTEAFF; CDR3 DNA: TGTGCCAGTCTACAGGGGAACACTGAAGCTTTCTTT
V gene: TRBV5-6; D gene: -; J gene: TRBJ1-5; clone size: -; CDR3 protein: CASSSYTKQVLYIQPQHF; CDR3 DNA: TGTGCCAGCAGCTCGTACACTAAACAGGTCTTGTATATTCAGCCCCAGCATTTT
V gene: TRBV20-1; D gene: -; J gene: TRBJ1-2; clone size: -; CDR3 protein: CSASLDYGYTF; CDR3 DNA: TGCAGTGCTAGCTTAGACTATGGCTACACCTTC
V gene: TRBV27; D gene: -; J gene: TRBJ1-1; clone size: -; CDR3 protein: CASRPPLRQEAFF; CDR3 DNA: TGTGCCAGCAGACCGCCCCTTAGACAGGAAGCTTTCTTT
V gene: TRBV25-1; D gene: -; J gene: TRBJ1-6; clone size: -; CDR3 protein: CASRKGGGQGNSPLHF; CDR3 DNA: TGTGCCAGCAGAAAAGGGGGAGGGCAAGGGAATTCACCCCTCCACTTT
V gene: TRBV29-1; D gene: -; J gene: TRBJ1-1; clone size: -; CDR3 protein: CSVVGIYTEAFF; CDR3 DNA: TGCAGCGTTGTCGGGATCTACACTGAAGCTTTCTTT
V gene: TRBV7-2; D gene: -; J gene: TRBJ1-2; clone size: -; CDR3 protein: CASSPPLYTF; CDR3 DNA: TGTGCCAGCAGCCCGCCGCTCTACACCTTC
V gene: TRBV7-2; D gene: TRBD2; J gene: TRBJ2-3; clone size: -; CDR3 protein: CASRPTGTTRDTQYF; CDR3 DNA: TGTGCCAGCAGACCGACCGGGACTACTAGAGATACGCAGTATTTT
V gene: TRBV9; D gene: TRBD2; J gene: TRBJ2-3; clone size: few; CDR3 protein: CASSKGTSATDTQYF; CDR3 DNA: TGTGCCAGCAGCAAAGGGACTAGCGCCACAGATACGCAGTATTTT
V gene: TRBV11-1; D gene: TRBD1; J gene: TRBJ2-2; clone size: -; CDR3 protein: CASSFKRGPGELFF; CDR3 DNA: TGTGCCAGCAGCTTCAAAAGGGGGCCGGGGGAGCTGTTTTTT
V gene: TRBV7-6; D gene: -; J gene: TRBJ1-6; clone size: -; CDR3 protein: CASSLVGGADSPLHF; CDR3 DNA: TGTGCCAGCAGCTTAGTGGGAGGGGCGGATTCACCCCTCCACTTT
V gene: TRBV7-2; D gene: -; J gene: TRBJ2-3; clone size: -; CDR3 protein: CASSPQGFGTDTQYF; CDR3 DNA: TGTGCCAGCAGCCCCCAGGGGTTCGGCACAGATACGCAGTATTTT
V gene: TRBV30; D gene: -; J gene: TRBJ1-1; clone size: -; CDR3 protein: CAWSEFTEAFF; CDR3 DNA: TGTGCCTGGAGTGAATTCACTGAAGCTTTCTTT
V gene: TRBV7-7; D gene: -; J gene: TRBJ2-3; clone size: -; CDR3 protein: CASSPGTASTDTQYF; CDR3 DNA: TGTGCCAGCAGCCCCGGGACGGCTAGCACAGATACGCAGTATTTT
V gene: TRBV29-1; D gene: -; J gene: TRBJ1-4; clone size: -; CDR3 protein: CSVRGGEKLFF; CDR3 DNA: TGCAGCGTGCGGGGTGGGGAAAAACTGTTTTTT
V gene: TRBV7-2; D gene: TRBD1; J gene: TRBJ1-6; clone size: once; CDR3 protein: CASSITGQGRSPLHF; CDR3 DNA: TGTGCCAGCAGCATTACGGGACAGGGAAGATCACCCCTCCACTTT
V gene: TRBV25-1; D gene: -; J gene: TRBJ2-3; clone size: -; CDR3 protein: CASSARAGSDTQYF; CDR3 DNA: TGTGCCAGCTCCGCAAGGGCAGGGTCAGATACGCAGTATTTT
V gene: TRBV5-6; D gene: TRBD2; J gene: TRBJ2-3; clone size: -; CDR3 protein: CASSLGLAGTDTQYF; CDR3 DNA: TGTGCCAGCAGCTTGGGGCTAGCGGGGACAGATACGCAGTATTTT
V gene: TRBV6-1; D gene: -; J gene: TRBJ2-7; clone size: -; CDR3 protein: CASIHPGASYEQYF; CDR3 DNA: TGTGCCAGCATACATCCGGGGGCCAGCTACGAGCAGTACTTC
V gene: TRBV7-2; D gene: TRBD1; J gene: TRBJ2-7; clone size: few; CDR3 protein: CASSLEGQFYEQYF; CDR3 DNA: TGTGCCAGCAGCTTAGAGGGACAGTTCTACGAGCAGTACTTC
V gene: TRBV5-4; D gene: -; J gene: TRBJ2-3; clone size: -; CDR3 protein: CASSSMTGGHSADTQYF; CDR3 DNA: TGTGCCAGCAGCTCTATGACGGGGGGCCACAGCGCAGATACGCAGTATTTT
V gene: TRBV9; D gene: -; J gene: TRBJ1-1; clone size: few; CDR3 protein: CASSVAGNTEAFF; CDR3 DNA: TGTGCCAGCAGCGTAGCGGGGAACACTGAAGCTTTCTTT
V gene: TRBV6-1; D gene: -; J gene: TRBJ1-5; clone size: -; CDR3 protein: CASSIGLGSNQPQHF; CDR3 DNA: TGTGCCAGCAGTATCGGACTGGGGAGCAATCAGCCCCAGCATTTT
V gene: TRBV6-6; D gene: TRBD1; J gene: TRBJ2-3; clone size: -; CDR3 protein: CASTRQGFTDTQYF; CDR3 DNA: TGTGCCAGCACCAGACAGGGTTTTACAGATACGCAGTATTTT
V gene: TRBV2; D gene: TRBD2; J gene: TRBJ2-1; clone size: -; CDR3 protein: CASSTTSGPYNEQFF; CDR3 DNA: TGTGCCAGCAGTACGACTAGCGGCCCCTACAATGAGCAGTTCTTC
V gene: TRBV7-9; D gene: TRBD1; J gene: TRBJ1-2; clone size: -; CDR3 protein: CASSSDRGPGYTF; CDR3 DNA: TGTGCCAGCAGCTCGGACAGGGGACCTGGCTACACCTTC
V gene: TRBV5-1; D gene: -; J gene: TRBJ2-3; clone size: once; CDR3 protein: CASRRDGKNTDTQYF; CDR3 DNA: TGCGCCAGCAGGCGGGACGGAAAAAACACAGATACGCAGTATTTT
V gene: TRBV5-1; D gene: -; J gene: TRBJ2-1; clone size: few; CDR3 protein: CASSAGTSHPYSEQFF; CDR3 DNA: TGCGCCAGCAGCGCCGGGACTTCACACCCCTACTCTGAGCAGTTCTTC
V gene: TRBV5-4; D gene: -; J gene: TRBJ1-5; clone size: -; CDR3 protein: CASSLEVQGAQHF; CDR3 DNA: TGTGCCAGCAGCTTGGAGGTGCAGGGTGCTCAGCATTTT
V gene: TRBV9; D gene: TRBD2; J gene: TRBJ2-1; clone size: -; CDR3 protein: CASSVRTSGVAEQFF; CDR3 DNA: TGTGCCAGCAGCGTTCGAACTAGCGGTGTGGCGGAGCAGTTCTTC
V gene: TRBV6-4; D gene: TRBD1; J gene: TRBJ1-1; clone size: -; CDR3 protein: CASSYRGGTEAFF; CDR3 DNA: TGTGCCAGCAGTTACAGGGGGGGCACTGAAGCTTTCTTT
V gene: TRBV2; D gene: TRBD2; J gene: TRBJ2-7; clone size: once; CDR3 protein: CASSGLAGTESYEQYF; CDR3 DNA: TGTGCCAGCAGTGGACTAGCGGGGACGGAATCCTACGAGCAGTACTTC
V gene: TRBV30; D gene: -; J gene: TRBJ1-2; clone size: -; CDR3 protein: CAWSEQRGYTF; CDR3 DNA: TGTGCCTGGAGTGAACAGCGGGGCTACACCTTC
V gene: TRBV30; D gene: -; J gene: TRBJ2-2; clone size: -; CDR3 protein: CAWSQQGGGELFF; CDR3 DNA: TGTGCCTGGAGTCAACAAGGCGGAGGGGAGCTGTTTTTT
V gene: TRBV2; D gene: -; J gene: TRBJ2-7; clone size: -; CDR3 protein: CASDYTGQGEQYF; CDR3 DNA: TGTGCCAGCGATTATACGGGTCAAGGAGAGCAGTACTTC
V gene: TRBV7-9; D gene: TRBD1; J gene: TRBJ1-6; clone size: few; CDR3 protein: CASSLGQGAFILHF; CDR3 DNA: TGTGCCAGCAGCTTAGGTCAGGGGGCGTTTATCCTCCACTTT
V gene: TRBV7-8; D gene: -; J gene: TRBJ2-3; clone size: once; CDR3 protein: CASSLRLPGQADTQYF; CDR3 DNA: TGTGCCAGCAGCTTACGTCTCCCGGGGCAGGCAGATACGCAGTATTTT
V gene: TRBV5-1; D gene: -; J gene: TRBJ1-2; clone size: few; CDR3 protein: CASSLVGRARDYGYTF; CDR3 DNA: TGCGCCAGCAGCTTGGTTGGCAGGGCCCGCGACTATGGCTACACCTTC
V gene: TRBV6-1; D gene: TRBD1; J gene: TRBJ1-2; clone size: few; CDR3 protein: CASSESITGGDF; CDR3 DNA: TGTGCCAGCAGTGAAAGTATAACAGGGGGTGACTTC
V gene: TRBV30; D gene: -; J gene: TRBJ1-1; clone size: -; CDR3 protein: CAWSASRNTEAFF; CDR3 DNA: TGTGCCTGGAGTGCTAGCAGGAACACTGAAGCTTTCTTT
V gene: TRBV6-1; D gene: TRBD1; J gene: TRBJ2-2; clone size: -; CDR3 protein: CATVAQGSTGELFF; CDR3 DNA: TGTGCCACAGTGGCACAGGGGTCCACCGGGGAGCTGTTTTTT
V gene: TRBV2; D gene: -; J gene: TRBJ1-1; clone size: -; CDR3 protein: CASSLGYPGTEAFF; CDR3 DNA: TGTGCCAGCAGCCTAGGGTACCCGGGGACTGAAGCTTTCTTT
V gene: TRBV28; D gene: TRBD1; J gene: TRBJ1-5; clone size: -; CDR3 protein: CASRAGGLSNQPQHF; CDR3 DNA: TGTGCCAGCAGGGCAGGGGGCCTTAGCAATCAGCCCCAGCATTTT
V gene: TRBV25-1; D gene: -; J gene: TRBJ1-1; clone size: -; CDR3 protein: CASSGYPAEAFF; CDR3 DNA: TGTGCCAGCAGTGGCTACCCTGCTGAAGCTTTCTTT
V gene: TRBV6-1; D gene: -; J gene: TRBJ2-7; clone size: -; CDR3 protein: CASRTLTGSYEQYF; CDR3 DNA: TGTGCCAGCAGGACCTTGACAGGATCCTACGAGCAGTACTTC
V gene: TRBV27; D gene: TRBD1; J gene: TRBJ2-3; clone size: -; CDR3 protein: CASRRDRATDTQYF; CDR3 DNA: TGTGCCAGCAGACGGGACAGGGCAACAGATACGCAGTATTTT
V gene: TRBV30; D gene: -; J gene: TRBJ1-1; clone size: -; CDR3 protein: CAWSVSRLEAFF; CDR3 DNA: TGTGCCTGGAGTGTTTCGCGGCTTGAAGCTTTCTTT
V gene: TRBV4-1; D gene: -; J gene: TRBJ1-4; clone size: few; CDR3 protein: CASSQDGGNLEKLFF; CDR3 DNA: TGCGCCAGCAGCCAAGATGGGGGGAATCTTGAAAAACTGTTTTTT
V gene: TRBV9; D gene: -; J gene: TRBJ1-5; clone size: -; CDR3 protein: CASSVGDGGQPQHF; CDR3 DNA: TGTGCCAGCAGCGTCGGGGACGGGGGTCAGCCCCAGCATTTT
V gene: TRBV5-6; D gene: -; J gene: TRBJ2-6; clone size: few; CDR3 protein: CASSLGLSSGANVLTF; CDR3 DNA: TGTGCCAGCAGCCTGGGACTTTCCTCTGGGGCCAACGTCCTGACTTTC